This TCR beta chain comes out of a study of Ad26.COV2.S vaccination and SARS-CoV-2 variants (TCRdb year 2021). Notes on the research overall: Vaccine-arm donors were drawn from COV1001, a multicentre, randomized, double-blind, placebo-controlled phase I-IIa trial of Ad26.COV2.S in healthy adults. Dosing of Ad26.COV2.S was intramuscular, at either 5x10^10 or 1x10^11 viral particles, delivered as one shot or as two shots spaced 56 days apart. TCRbeta repertoire sequencing served as the tool for gauging how specific and how broad the SARS-CoV-2-reactive T cell receptors were following Ad26.COV2.S vaccination. A total of 32 samples were included in the TCR-sequenced set, comprising about 20 Ad26.COV2.S vaccine recipients, 5 placebo recipients and 8 SARS-CoV-2 convalescent individuals. Participants in the trial were split at random into five groups of five each, receiving low-dose or high-dose Ad26.COV2.S once or twice, or else placebo on both occasions. Investigators remained blinded to trial group allocation during experiments and outcome assessment.

Points the paper makes about the study in general: After vaccination, substantial breadth of spike-specific CD8+ and CD4+ T cell responses was reported. Higher spike-specific TCR breadth was observed in Ad26.COV2.S recipients than in placebo recipients (P = 0.0014). Comparable non-spike TCR breadth was observed between vaccine and placebo recipients, consistent with only spike being contained in the vaccine. The study was not powered for comparison of responses between vaccine doses or regimens. The authors noted that the TCR breadth and depth analyses may have underestimated total T cell responses.

What this sample's treatment or condition label stands for: 19 received Ad26.COV2.S at low or high dose, single or two shots; 5 received placebo; per-sample allocation not given. For vaccine and placebo recipients, the sequenced repertoires came from samples collected on day 63 after the first injection. Cohort 1b enrolled 25 or so adults aged 18-55 years at a single site in Boston, USA, between 29 July and 7 August 2020. Ad26.COV2.S consisted of a replication-incompetent adenovirus type 26 vector by which a prefusion-stabilized SARS-CoV-2 spike protein from the original Wuhan strain was expressed. The immunoSEQ Assay was used to sequence TCRbeta CDR3 regions. After extraction, genomic DNA underwent amplification by bias-controlled multiplex PCR, followed by high-throughput sequencing. As for how the authors treated the data: To quantify the absolute abundance of every unique TCRbeta CDR3 region, sequences were collapsed and filtered. T cell fraction was estimated by normalizing TCRbeta template counts to usable DNA, with usable DNA measured through amplification of reference genes found in all nucleated cells. Repertoire TCRs were annotated as SARS-CoV-2-specific when V gene, CDR3 amino acid sequence and J gene were exactly matched to a known reactive TCR set. The reference SARS-CoV-2 TCR set was obtained from MIRA and was filtered for enrichment in COVID-19-positive ImmuneCODE repertoires, whereby public or cross-reactive TCRs were removed. Using the MIRA antigens, annotated TCRs were further analysed by specific ORF or by position within an ORF. Depth was the summed frequency of annotated unique rearrangements, while breadth was defined as annotated unique rearrangements over total unique productive rearrangements. Two-sided Wilcoxon rank-sum tests were used to compare TCR breadth between groups. The table comes from immuneACCESS by way of TCRdb, which keeps in-frame sequences with V and J called. Part of the clones is missing from these tables; in studies checked, under half for an unresolved V gene and the rest for unknown reasons. The DNA gave D and trimming, while V, J and clone size come from that table. In all, the sample holds about 680,000 clones, and 80% to 90% of those were seen once. The ten largest clones represent over 1.3% of the sample.

V has 3 bases trimmed and J has 4 bases trimmed; junction bases matching no gene number 6. From cysteine to phenylalanine, the CDR3 is 16 amino acids long. CDR3 DNA is the only sequence kept; it has 48 bases, read in frame from the first base. Looking up the germline V gene (reference sequence) yields CDR1 LGHDT and CDR2 YNNKEL. A word on this clone: No antigen is known for it. Base-call qualities are not available, and no considerably larger clone is one nucleotide away.

The TCR comes from a person aged 18 to 65 who received the Ad26.COV2.S COVID-19 vaccine or a placebo. This specimen consisted of peripheral blood, obtained in a trial of Ad26.COV2.S vaccine versus placebo. The rearrangement joined TRBV3-1 (or the pseudogene TRBV3-2) to TRBJ2-2; TRBD1 fits 9 bases in the junction. The CDR3 here reads CASSHLGQGSTGELFF. The nucleotide sequence reads TGTGCCAGCAGCCATCTCGGACAGGGGAGCACCGGGGAGCTGTTTTTT.